The text below deals with one T cell receptor (beta chain). As handled by the study authors: Estimation of nucleated cell counts relied on the amplification of reference gene primers. Clones were sequenced by immunoSEQ multiplex PCR, and TCRdb holds only the in-frame ones, with some missing. That table supplies the V and J calls and clone size; D and trimming were determined from the DNA. The data hold approximately 350,000 clones, with 80% to 90% observed a single time. This sample stems from a study of blood T cell repertoires in COVID-19. The wider study: The origin of the acute and convalescent COVID-19 samples was the United States, Italy and Spain. Sources were T cells, B-cell-depleted T cells, or PBMCs; the material itself was cDNA or gDNA.

The Seattle site enrolled patients during active infection and followed them longitudinally. Trimming took 5 bases from V and 7 from J; bases not matched to a gene: 6. CDR1 and CDR2 (germline): MNHEY, SMNVEV (reference sequence). The CDR3 spans 16 residues. Sample: peripheral blood. The receptor was isolated from a woman in her twenties or thirties with COVID-19, enrolled during active disease. V and J are TRBV27 and TRBJ2-1, with 15 bases matching TRBD2. The CDR3 DNA reads as TGTGCCAGCAGTCTCGGACTAGCGGGAGGGTCGAATGAGCAGTTCTTC. Translating it yields CASSLGLAGGSNEQFF.